The present entry profiles one T cell receptor (beta chain) with its context. Its antigen remains unknown. Germline V gene sequence: CDR1 SGHRS, CDR2 YFSETQ. The CDR3 has 15 residues. Trimming removed 4 bases at V and 3 bases at J, with 17 bases between. The sample originates from a study of a mutant IDH1 vaccine in newly diagnosed glioma. Time point in this sample: week 47, end of study. Doses comprised 300 ug of mutant IDH1 20-mer peptide each, plus topical imiquimod. Here immunoSEQ multiplex PCR was the method, and the copy in TCRdb shows in-frame clones only, minus some. The table lists approximately 60,000 clones, roughly four fifths of them singletons.

The V call is TRBV5-1, the J call TRBJ2-7, with D hard to call. The origin of this receptor is a woman in her forties or fifties with glioma. The source material was PBMCs, sampled from a glioma patient whose treatment included an IDH1 peptide vaccine. The CDR3 nucleotides are TGCGCCAGCAGCCTCGCTTCTAGTTCCGACTACGAGCAGTACTTC. This translates into CASSLASSSDYEQYF. The full variable domain, with the rest looked up from reference TRBV5-1 and TRBJ2-7, is KAGVTQTPRYLIKTRGQQVTLSCSPISGHRSVSWYQQTPGQGLQFLFEYFSETQRNKGNFPGRFSGRQFSNSRSEMNVSTLELGDSALYLCASSLASSSDYEQYFGPGTRLTVT.